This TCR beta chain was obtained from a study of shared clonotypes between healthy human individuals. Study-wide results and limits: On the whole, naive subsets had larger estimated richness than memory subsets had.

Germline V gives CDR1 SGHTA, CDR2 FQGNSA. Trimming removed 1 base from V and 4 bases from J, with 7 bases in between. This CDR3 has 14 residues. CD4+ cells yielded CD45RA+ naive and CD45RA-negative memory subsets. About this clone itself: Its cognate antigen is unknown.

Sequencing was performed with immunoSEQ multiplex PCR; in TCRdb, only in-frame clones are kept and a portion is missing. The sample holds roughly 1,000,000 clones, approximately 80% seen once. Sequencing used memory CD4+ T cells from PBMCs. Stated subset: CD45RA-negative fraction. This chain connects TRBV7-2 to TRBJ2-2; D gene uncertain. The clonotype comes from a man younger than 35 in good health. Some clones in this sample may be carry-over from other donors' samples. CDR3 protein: CASSLGLGTGELFF. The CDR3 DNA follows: TGTGCCAGCAGCTTAGGATTGGGCACCGGGGAGCTGTTTTTT. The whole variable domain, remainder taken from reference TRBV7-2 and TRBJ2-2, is GAGVSQSPSNKVTEKGKDVELRCDPISGHTALYWYRQSLGQGLEFLIYFQGNSAPDKSGLPSDRFSAERTGGSVSTLTIQRTQQEDSAVYLCASSLGLGTGELFFGEGSRLTVL.